These 17 T cell receptor beta chains originate from one sample sequenced in a study of T cell responses to AZD1222 COVID-19 vaccine. TCRdb's copy holds only in-frame clones and misses some; the assay was immunoSEQ multiplex PCR. The sample includes more than 140,000 clones, about 91% of them seen just once. The sample consisted of peripheral blood, taken on day 0 of MenACWY control vaccination. Receptors were obtained from an adult in good health.

CDR3 loop: CASSPLDRGYTGELFF. For the CDR3, the DNA is TGTGCCAGCAGCCCTCTCGACAGGGGGTACACCGGGGAGCTGTTTTTT. The chain links TRBV11-1 to TRBJ2-2, with 9 nucleotides matching TRBD1. Germline-derived CDR1 and CDR2 are SGHAT and FQDESV (reference sequence). The CDR3 is 16 amino acids. V shed 5 bases, J shed 3 bases, and the junction held 7 bases outside the gene matches.

The chain uses TRBV12-3 or TRBV12-4 and TRBJ2-7, with D maybe TRBD1 (6 bases). The CDR3 is 13 residues long. Trimming took 6 bases from V and 5 from J, leaving 14 bases between them. This chain's CDR3 is CASRVGQGNEQYF. For the CDR3, the DNA is TGTGCCAGCAGGGTGGGGCAGGGGAACGAGCAGTACTTC.

V and J are TRBV5-4 and TRBJ1-2; no clear D. Trimming removed 3 bases at V and 3 bases at J, with 18 bases between. CDR1 and CDR2 (germline): SGHNT, YYREEE (reference sequence). The CDR3 length is 16 residues. CDR3 residues: CASSSFRPSTDYGYTF. The DNA of the CDR3 is TGTGCCAGCAGCTCATTCCGCCCTTCCACAGACTATGGCTACACCTTC.

J is TRBJ2-5 and V is TRBV27, with a tentative D call TRBD2 (5 bases). The V gene lost 6 bases and the J gene lost 5 bases, with 16 bases spanning the gap. Germline values: CDR1 MNHEY, CDR2 SMNVEV (reference sequence). The CDR3 length is 14 residues. Written as DNA, the CDR3 is TGTGCCAGCAGCTATGGACTTAAAGGGGAGACCCAGTACTTC. Protein: CASSYGLKGETQYF.

This sequence joins TRBV7-9 and TRBJ1-1; D gene unclear. The CDR3 totals 12 residues. From germline, CDR1 is SEHNR and CDR2 FQNEAQ (reference sequence). Trimming cost V 3 bases and J 3 bases, with 5 bases left between them. The DNA of the CDR3 is TGTGCCAGCAGCTTTCCACACACTGAAGCTTTCTTT. Translating it yields CASSFPHTEAFF. Using reference TRBV7-9 and TRBJ1-1 for the parts outside the CDR3, the full variable domain is DTGVSQNPRHKITKRGQNVTFRCDPISEHNRLYWYRQTLGQGPEFLTYFQNEAQLEKSRLLSDRFSAERPKGSFSTLEIQRTEQGDSAMYLCASSFPHTEAFFGQGTRLTVV.

This sequence joins TRBV27 and TRBJ1-2; 9 bases are a match to TRBD1. The CDR3 is 16 residues long. Losses at the gene ends were 2 bases for V and 8 bases for J; bases not matched to a gene: 12. The germline V gene encodes CDR1 MNHEY and CDR2 SMNVEV (reference sequence). CDR3 nucleotides: TGTGCCAGCAGTTTACGCTCCGGACAGGGGCTAAGAGGCTACACCTTC. Amino acid sequence: CASSLRSGQGLRGYTF.

The chain joins TRBV28 to TRBJ2-3; 14 nucleotides align to TRBD2. The V and J ends lost 4 bases and 0 bases, in that order; junction bases with no gene match: 9. This CDR3 has 19 residues. Germline V CDR1 and CDR2: MDHEN, SYDVKM. CDR3: CASSSPGLAGGISTDTQYF. The CDR3 DNA reads as TGTGCCAGCAGTTCACCCGGACTAGCGGGAGGAATAAGCACAGATACGCAGTATTTT.

V is TRBV6-5 and J is TRBJ1-5; D not resolved. CDR1 MNHEY and CDR2 SVGAGI come from the germline V gene. The CDR3 loop spans 16 amino acids. Trimming pared 2 bases from V and 0 bases from J, leaving 11 bases between. CDR3 region: CASSYALSDSNQPQHF. CDR3 nucleotides: TGTGCCAGCAGTTACGCTTTAAGTGATAGCAATCAGCCCCAGCATTTT.

This clone was recorded once. The rearrangement links TRBV6-5 to TRBJ2-5, with TRBD1 identical over 10 bases. The CDR3 loop spans 14 amino acids. The V gene end was trimmed by 8 bases and the J gene end by 4 bases; junction bases not matched to a gene: 7. Germline CDR1 is MNHEY and CDR2 is SVGAGI. The DNA for the CDR3 is TGTGCCAGCCGGCGGGGACAGGGGACAGAGACCCAGTACTTC. It codes for CASRRGQGTETQYF.

This sequence joins TRBV7-2 and TRBJ1-1; 7 nucleotides match TRBD1. The length of the CDR3 is 13 residues. Looked up from germline, CDR1 is SGHTA and CDR2 is FQGNSA. V gave up 5 bases and J gave up 5 bases; unmatched junction bases: 5. The CDR3 here is CASSIQGWTEAFF. CDR3 sequence (DNA): TGTGCCAGCAGCATACAGGGGTGGACTGAAGCTTTCTTT.

The rearrangement joins TRBV2 to TRBJ2-5; D is perhaps TRBD1 (6 bases). The CDR3 has 12 residues. Per the germline V gene, CDR1 is SNHLY and CDR2 is FYNNEI. The V and J ends lost 6 bases and 4 bases respectively, with 9 bases between them. The CDR3 bases are TGTGCCAGCAGGGGGGCCCCAGAGACCCAGTACTTC. This translates into CASRGAPETQYF.

The chain is built from TRBV6-1 and TRBJ1-4; maybe TRBD1 (5 bases). Trimming shortened V by 3 bases and J by 7 bases, and 15 bases separated the two germline ends. Germline loops: CDR1 MNHNS, CDR2 SASEGT. The CDR3 contains 15 residues. The CDR3 nucleotides read TGTGCCAGCAGTGACGGGACCCCGGGCGGTGAAAAACTGTTTTTT. Protein product: CASSDGTPGGEKLFF.

The J gene is TRBJ2-7, the V gene TRBV7-2; D is undetermined. The CDR3 has 11 amino acids. Germline V lookup: CDR1 SGHTA, CDR2 FQGNSA. V lost 5 bases and J lost 1, with 3 bases in between. The CDR3: CASSPSYEQYF. CDR3 DNA: TGTGCCAGCAGCCCGTCCTACGAGCAGTACTTC.

This sequence joins TRBV7-9 and TRBJ2-7; TRBD1 aligns across 7 bases. The junction had 7 bases not matched to a gene; V was cut back by 6 bases and J by 2 bases. Germline CDR1 reads SEHNR; CDR2 reads FQNEAQ (reference sequence). The CDR3 has 14 residues. The CDR3 region is CASRPPGQPYEQYF. CDR3 bases: TGTGCCAGCAGACCCCCGGGACAGCCCTACGAGCAGTACTTC.

The V call is TRBV6-5, the J call TRBJ1-4; a weak D match, TRBD1 (6 bases). The V gene's germline CDR1 is MNHEY and CDR2 SVGAGI. Trimming shortened V by 6 bases and J by 4 bases, and 15 bases separated the two germline ends. This CDR3 contains 15 residues. CDR3 sequence (DNA): TGTGCCAGCAGGATGAACAGGGCCCTTAATGAAAAACTGTTTTTT. It yields the protein CASRMNRALNEKLFF.

The V call is TRBV5-1, the J call TRBJ2-2; the D gene is possibly TRBD2 (6 bases). CDR1 is SGHRS and CDR2 is YFSETQ in the germline V gene. The CDR3 totals 16 residues. V was trimmed by 0 bases and J by 5 bases, leaving 14 bases between them. The CDR3 region has the DNA TGCGCCAGCAGCTTGGAATTCGGGACTCCTACCGGGGAGCTGTTTTTT. This translates into CASSLEFGTPTGELFF. Full variable domain (rest looked up from reference TRBV5-1 and TRBJ2-2): KAGVTQTPRYLIKTRGQQVTLSCSPISGHRSVSWYQQTPGQGLQFLFEYFSETQRNKGNFPGRFSGRQFSNSRSEMNVSTLELGDSALYLCASSLEFGTPTGELFFGEGSRLTVL.

This sequence joins TRBV18 and TRBJ2-3; no reliable D call. The ends were cut back, 3 bases at V and 7 bases at J, with 14 bases in the middle. The germline V gene has CDR1 KGHSH and CDR2 LQKENI. The CDR3 is 14 amino acids. This chain's CDR3 is CASSPDGSLNTQYF. The CDR3 DNA is TGTGCCAGCTCACCGGATGGTAGCCTAAATACGCAGTATTTT.